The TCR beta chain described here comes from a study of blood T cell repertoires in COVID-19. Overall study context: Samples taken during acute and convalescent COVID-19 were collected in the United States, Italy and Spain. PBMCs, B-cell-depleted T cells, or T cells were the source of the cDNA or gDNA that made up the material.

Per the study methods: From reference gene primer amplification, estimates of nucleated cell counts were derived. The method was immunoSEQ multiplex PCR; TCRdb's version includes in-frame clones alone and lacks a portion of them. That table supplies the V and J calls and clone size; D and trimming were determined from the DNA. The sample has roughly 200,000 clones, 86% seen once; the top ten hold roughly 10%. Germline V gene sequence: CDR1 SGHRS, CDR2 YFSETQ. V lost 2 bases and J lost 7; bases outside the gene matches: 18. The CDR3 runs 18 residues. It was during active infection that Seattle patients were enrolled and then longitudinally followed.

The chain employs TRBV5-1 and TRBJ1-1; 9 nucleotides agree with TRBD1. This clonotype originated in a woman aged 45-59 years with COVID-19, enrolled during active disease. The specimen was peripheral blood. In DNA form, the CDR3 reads TGCGCCAGCAGCTTATACCCCGTTGAACAGGGGGCCGTGGGTGAAGCTTTCTTT. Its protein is CASSLYPVEQGAVGEAFF.